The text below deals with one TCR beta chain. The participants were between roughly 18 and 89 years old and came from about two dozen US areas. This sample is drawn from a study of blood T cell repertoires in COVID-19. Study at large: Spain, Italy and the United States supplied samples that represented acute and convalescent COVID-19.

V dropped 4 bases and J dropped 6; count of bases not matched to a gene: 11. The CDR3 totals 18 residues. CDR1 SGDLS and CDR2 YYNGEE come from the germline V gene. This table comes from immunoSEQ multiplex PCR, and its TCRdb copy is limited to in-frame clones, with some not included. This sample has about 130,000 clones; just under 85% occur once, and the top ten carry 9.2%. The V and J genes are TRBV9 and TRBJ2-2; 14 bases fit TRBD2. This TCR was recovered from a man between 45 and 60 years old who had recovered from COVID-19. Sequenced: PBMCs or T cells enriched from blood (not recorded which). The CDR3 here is CASSPRPTSGGAAGELFF. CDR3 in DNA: TGTGCCAGCAGCCCCAGACCGACTAGCGGGGGGGCCGCCGGGGAGCTGTTTTTT.